This T cell receptor (beta chain) was sequenced during a study of molecular identifiers for immune sequencing clone quantification. The wider study: The replicate experiment used RNA from approximately 20,000 or 100,000 naive CD8 cells. This RNA was split into five aliquots, and four of them were sequenced. Whole-study findings and limits: Clones above 20 RNA copies contained over 97% of effector molecules and under 1% of naive molecules. Shared barcodes on identical TCR molecules could underestimate the sizes of highly expanded clones.

Using its own MiXCR run on the PCR reads, TCRdb lists one record per CDR3 protein. The table has more than 450,000 distinct CDR3 sequences, around 25% seen once. The table lists this clonotype with a few counts. The antigen is undetermined. This CDR3 is built from 16 residues. The V end lost 1 base, the J end lost 1 base, and 13 bases lay between the germline ends. The chain couples TRBV12-3 or TRBV12-4 to TRBJ1-2; D unclear. The receptor was derived from a human donor in good health. Some libraries in this study had Jurkat cell RNA spiked in. The sample was naive CD8+ T cells from blood, with Jurkat cell RNA spiked in. Subset here: FACS-sorted CD8+CD4-CCR7+CD45RA+ naive T cells. Here the CDR3 reads CASSLEVRFINYGYTF. The CDR3 DNA reads TGTGCCAGCAGTTTAGAGGTCCGATTCATTAACTATGGCTACACCTTC.